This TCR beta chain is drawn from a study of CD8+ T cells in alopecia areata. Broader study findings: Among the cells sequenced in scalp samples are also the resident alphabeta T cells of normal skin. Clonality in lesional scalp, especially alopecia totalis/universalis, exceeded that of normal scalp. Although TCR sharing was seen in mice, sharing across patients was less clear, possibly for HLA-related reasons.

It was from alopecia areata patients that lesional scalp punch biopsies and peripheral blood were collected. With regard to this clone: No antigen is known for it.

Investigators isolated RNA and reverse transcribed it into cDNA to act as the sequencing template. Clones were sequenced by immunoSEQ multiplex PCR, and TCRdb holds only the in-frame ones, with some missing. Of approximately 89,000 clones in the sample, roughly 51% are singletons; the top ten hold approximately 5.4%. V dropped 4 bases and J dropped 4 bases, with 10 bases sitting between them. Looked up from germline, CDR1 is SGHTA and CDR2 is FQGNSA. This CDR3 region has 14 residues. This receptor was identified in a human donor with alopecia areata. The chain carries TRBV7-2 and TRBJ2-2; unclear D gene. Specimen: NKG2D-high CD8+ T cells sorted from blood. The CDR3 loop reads CASSSSFGTGELFF. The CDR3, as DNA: TGTGCCAGCAGCTCGTCATTTGGCACCGGGGAGCTGTTTTTT.